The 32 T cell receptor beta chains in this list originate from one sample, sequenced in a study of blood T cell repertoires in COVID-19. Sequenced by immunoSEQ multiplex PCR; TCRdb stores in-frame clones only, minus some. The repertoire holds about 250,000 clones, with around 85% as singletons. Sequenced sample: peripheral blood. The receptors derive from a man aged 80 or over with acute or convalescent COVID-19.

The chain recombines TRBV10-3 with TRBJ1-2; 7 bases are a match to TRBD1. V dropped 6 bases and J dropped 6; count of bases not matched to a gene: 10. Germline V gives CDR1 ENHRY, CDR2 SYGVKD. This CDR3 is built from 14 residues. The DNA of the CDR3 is TGTGCCATCAGGCCCTCCGGGACAGCAAATGGCTACACCTTC. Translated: CAIRPSGTANGYTF.

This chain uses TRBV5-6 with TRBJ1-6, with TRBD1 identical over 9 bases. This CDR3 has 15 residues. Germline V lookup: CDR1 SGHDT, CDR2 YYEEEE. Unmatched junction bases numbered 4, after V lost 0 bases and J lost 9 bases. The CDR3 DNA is TGTGCCAGCAGCTTGGTAAACAGGGGGCTTTCACCCCTCCACTTT. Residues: CASSLVNRGLSPLHF.

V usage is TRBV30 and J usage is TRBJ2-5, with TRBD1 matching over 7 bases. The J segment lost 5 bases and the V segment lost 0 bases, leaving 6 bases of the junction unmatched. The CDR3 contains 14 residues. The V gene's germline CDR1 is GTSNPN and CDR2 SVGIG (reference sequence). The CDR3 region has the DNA TGTGCCTGGAGTGTACAGGGCAGGGGGGAGACCCAGTACTTC. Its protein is CAWSVQGRGETQYF.

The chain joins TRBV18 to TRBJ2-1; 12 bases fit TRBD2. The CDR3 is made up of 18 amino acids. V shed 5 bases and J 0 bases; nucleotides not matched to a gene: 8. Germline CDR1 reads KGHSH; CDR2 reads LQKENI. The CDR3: CASSERLAGVSSYNEQFF. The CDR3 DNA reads TGTGCCAGCTCAGAAAGACTAGCGGGGGTGAGCTCCTACAATGAGCAGTTCTTC.

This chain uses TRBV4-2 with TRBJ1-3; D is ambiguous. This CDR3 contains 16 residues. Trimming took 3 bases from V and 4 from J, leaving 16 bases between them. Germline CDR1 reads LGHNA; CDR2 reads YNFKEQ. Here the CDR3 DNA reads TGTGCCAGCAGCCATGAAACCGGGTCCGACGGAAACACCATATATTTT. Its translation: CASSHETGSDGNTIYF.

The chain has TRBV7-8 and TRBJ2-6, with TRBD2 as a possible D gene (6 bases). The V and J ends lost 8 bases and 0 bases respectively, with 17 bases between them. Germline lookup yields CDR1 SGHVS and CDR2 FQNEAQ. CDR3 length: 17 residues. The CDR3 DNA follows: TGTGCCAGCTCCTTCCTAGGGAGGAGCTCTGGGGCCAACGTCCTGACTTTC. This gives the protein CASSFLGRSSGANVLTF.

The DNA of the CDR3 is TGTGCCAGCTCACCCTTGGGGGGCCAAGAGACCCAGTACTTC. It is translated as CASSPLGGQETQYF. This chain links TRBV18 with TRBJ2-5; D might be TRBD2 (6 bases). The CDR3 is 14 amino acids. Per the germline V gene, CDR1 is KGHSH and CDR2 is LQKENI. With 3 bases removed from V and 1 base from J, the gap between germline ends came to 9 bases.

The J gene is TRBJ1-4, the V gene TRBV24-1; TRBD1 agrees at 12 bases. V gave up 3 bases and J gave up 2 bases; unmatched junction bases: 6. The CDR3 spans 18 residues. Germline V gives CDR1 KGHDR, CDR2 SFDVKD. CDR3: CATSDPQGTGGTNEKLFF. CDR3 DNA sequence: TGTGCCACCAGTGATCCCCAGGGGACAGGGGGCACTAATGAAAAACTGTTTTTT.

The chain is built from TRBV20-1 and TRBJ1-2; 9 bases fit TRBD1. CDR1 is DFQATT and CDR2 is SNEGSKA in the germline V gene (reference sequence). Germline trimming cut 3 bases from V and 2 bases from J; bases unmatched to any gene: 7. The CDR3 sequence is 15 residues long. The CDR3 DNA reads TGCAGTGCTAGTTCCTTTGGGACAGGGAACTATGGCTACACCTTC. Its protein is CSASSFGTGNYGYTF.

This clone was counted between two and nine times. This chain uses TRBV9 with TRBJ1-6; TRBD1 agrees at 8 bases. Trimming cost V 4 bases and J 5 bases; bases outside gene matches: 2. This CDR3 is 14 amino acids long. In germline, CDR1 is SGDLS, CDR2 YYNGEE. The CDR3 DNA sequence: TGTGCCAGCAGCTCGACAGGGGATAATTCACCCCTCCACTTT. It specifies CASSSTGDNSPLHF.

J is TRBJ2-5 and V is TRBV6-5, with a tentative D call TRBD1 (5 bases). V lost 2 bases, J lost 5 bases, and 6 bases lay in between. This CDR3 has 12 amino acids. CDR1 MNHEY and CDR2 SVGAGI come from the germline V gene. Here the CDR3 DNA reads TGTGCCAGCAGTTACAACAGGGAGACCCAGTACTTC. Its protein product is CASSYNRETQYF.

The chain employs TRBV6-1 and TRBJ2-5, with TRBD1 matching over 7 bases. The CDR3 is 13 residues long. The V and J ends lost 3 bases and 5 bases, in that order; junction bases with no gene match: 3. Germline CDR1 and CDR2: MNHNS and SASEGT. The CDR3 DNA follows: TGTGCCAGCAGTGAGTACAGGGGCGAGACCCAGTACTTC. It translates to CASSEYRGETQYF.

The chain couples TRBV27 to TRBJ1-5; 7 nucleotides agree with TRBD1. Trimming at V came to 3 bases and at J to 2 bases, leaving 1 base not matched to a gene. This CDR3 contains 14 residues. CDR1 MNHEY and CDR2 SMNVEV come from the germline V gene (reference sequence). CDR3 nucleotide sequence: TGTGCCAGCAGTTTCCAGGGGGGCAATCAGCCCCAGCATTTT. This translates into CASSFQGGNQPQHF.

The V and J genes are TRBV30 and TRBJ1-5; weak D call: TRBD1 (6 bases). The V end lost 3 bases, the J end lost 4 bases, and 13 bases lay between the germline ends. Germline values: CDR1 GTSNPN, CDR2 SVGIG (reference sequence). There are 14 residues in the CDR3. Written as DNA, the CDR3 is TGTGCCTGGAGCTCAATCACAGGGAATCAGCCCCAGCATTTT. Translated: CAWSSITGNQPQHF. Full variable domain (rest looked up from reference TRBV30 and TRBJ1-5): SQTIHQWPATLVQPVGSPLSLECTVEGTSNPNLYWYRQAAGRGLQLLFYSVGIGQISSEVPQNLSASRPQDRQFILSSKKLLLSDSGFYLCAWSSITGNQPQHFGDGTRLSIL.

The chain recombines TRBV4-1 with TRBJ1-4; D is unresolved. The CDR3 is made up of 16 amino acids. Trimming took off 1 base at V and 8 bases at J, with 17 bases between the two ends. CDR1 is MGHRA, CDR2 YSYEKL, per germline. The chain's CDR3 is CASSQGPAPRGEKLFF. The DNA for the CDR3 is TGCGCCAGCAGCCAAGGTCCGGCCCCACGCGGGGAAAAACTGTTTTTT.

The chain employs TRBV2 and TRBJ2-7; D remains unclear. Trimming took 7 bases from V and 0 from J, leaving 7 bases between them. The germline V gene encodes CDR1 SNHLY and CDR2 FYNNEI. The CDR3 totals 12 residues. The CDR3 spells CASKRGSYEQYF. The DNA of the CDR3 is TGTGCCAGCAAGCGTGGCTCCTACGAGCAGTACTTC.

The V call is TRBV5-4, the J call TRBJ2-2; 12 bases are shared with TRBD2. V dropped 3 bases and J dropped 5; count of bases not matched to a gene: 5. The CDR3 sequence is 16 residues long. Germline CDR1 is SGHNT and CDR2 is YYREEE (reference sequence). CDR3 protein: CASSSHLAGGTGELFF. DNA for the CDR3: TGTGCCAGCAGCTCGCATCTAGCGGGAGGGACCGGGGAGCTGTTTTTT.

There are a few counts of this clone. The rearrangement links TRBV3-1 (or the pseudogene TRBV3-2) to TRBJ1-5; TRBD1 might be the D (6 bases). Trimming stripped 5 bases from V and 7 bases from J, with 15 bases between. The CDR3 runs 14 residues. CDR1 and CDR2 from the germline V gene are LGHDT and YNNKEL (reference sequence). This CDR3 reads CASSYDRWRQPQHF. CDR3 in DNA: TGTGCCAGCAGCTATGACAGGTGGCGGCAGCCCCAGCATTTT.

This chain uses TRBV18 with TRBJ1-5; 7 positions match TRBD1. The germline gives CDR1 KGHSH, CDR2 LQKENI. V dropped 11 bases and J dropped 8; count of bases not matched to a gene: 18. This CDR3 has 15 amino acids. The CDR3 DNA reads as TGTGCCTCCTCTCCGCGACAGGGTCCGGGGGAGCCCCAGCATTTT. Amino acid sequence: CASSPRQGPGEPQHF. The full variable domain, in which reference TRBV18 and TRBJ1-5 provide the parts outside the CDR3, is NAGVMQNPRHLVRRRGQEARLRCSPMKGHSHVYWYRQLPEEGLKFMVYLQKENIIDESGMPKERFSAEFPKEGPSILRIQQVVRGDSAAYFCASSPRQGPGEPQHFGDGTRLSIL.

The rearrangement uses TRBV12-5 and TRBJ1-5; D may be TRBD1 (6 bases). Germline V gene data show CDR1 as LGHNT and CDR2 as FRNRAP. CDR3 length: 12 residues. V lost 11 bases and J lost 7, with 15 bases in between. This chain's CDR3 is CASKRDNQPQHF. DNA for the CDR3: TGTGCTTCCAAACGGGACAACCAGCCCCAGCATTTT.

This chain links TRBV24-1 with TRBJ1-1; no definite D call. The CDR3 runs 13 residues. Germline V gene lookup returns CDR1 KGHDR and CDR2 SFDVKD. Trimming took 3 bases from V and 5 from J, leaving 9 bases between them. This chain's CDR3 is CATSDGSTTEAFF. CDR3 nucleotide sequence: TGTGCCACCAGTGATGGTAGCACGACTGAAGCTTTCTTT.

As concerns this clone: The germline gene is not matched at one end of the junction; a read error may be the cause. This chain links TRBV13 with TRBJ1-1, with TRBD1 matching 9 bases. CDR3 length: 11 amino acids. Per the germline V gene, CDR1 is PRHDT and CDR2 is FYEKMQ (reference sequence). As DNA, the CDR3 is TGTGCCAGCAGCTTAGGCGGGGGACAGGGATTT. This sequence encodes CASSLGGGQGF.

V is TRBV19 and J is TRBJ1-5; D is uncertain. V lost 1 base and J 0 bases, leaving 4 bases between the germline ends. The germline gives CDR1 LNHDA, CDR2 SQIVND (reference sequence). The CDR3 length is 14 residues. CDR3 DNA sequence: TGTGCCAGTAGTATAGGTTATAGCAATCAGCCCCAGCATTTT. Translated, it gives CASSIGYSNQPQHF.

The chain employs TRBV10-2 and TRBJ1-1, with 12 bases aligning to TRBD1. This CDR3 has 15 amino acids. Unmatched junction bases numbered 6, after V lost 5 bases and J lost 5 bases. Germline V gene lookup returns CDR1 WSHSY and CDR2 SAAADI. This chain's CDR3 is CASSQWGQGATEAFF. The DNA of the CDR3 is TGCGCCAGCAGTCAGTGGGGACAGGGGGCGACTGAAGCTTTCTTT.

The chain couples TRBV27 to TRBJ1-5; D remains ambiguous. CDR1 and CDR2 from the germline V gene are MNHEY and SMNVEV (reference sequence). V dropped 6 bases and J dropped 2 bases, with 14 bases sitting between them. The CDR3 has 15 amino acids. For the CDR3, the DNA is TGTGCCAGCAGAAGAGGCGGCGGGGGCAATCAGCCCCAGCATTTT. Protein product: CASRRGGGGNQPQHF.

CDR3 DNA sequence: TGTGCCAGCTCACCTACCGGGACTAGCGACTACGAGCAGTACTTC. Amino acids: CASSPTGTSDYEQYF. The chain recombines TRBV18 with TRBJ2-7, with 10 bases fitting TRBD2. V trimming: 3 bases; J trimming: 3 bases; junction bases outside the gene matches: 5. The CDR3 runs to 15 residues. Per germline, CDR1 KGHSH and CDR2 LQKENI.

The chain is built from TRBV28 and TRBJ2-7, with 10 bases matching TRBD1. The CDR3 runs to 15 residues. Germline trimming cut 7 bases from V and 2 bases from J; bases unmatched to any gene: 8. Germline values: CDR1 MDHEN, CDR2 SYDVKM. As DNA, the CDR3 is TGTGCCAGCACCACCACGGGGACAGGGGCCTACGAGCAGTACTTC. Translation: CASTTTGTGAYEQYF.

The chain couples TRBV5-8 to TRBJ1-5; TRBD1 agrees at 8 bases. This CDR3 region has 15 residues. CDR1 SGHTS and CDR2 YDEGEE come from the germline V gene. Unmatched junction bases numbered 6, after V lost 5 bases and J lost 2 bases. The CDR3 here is CASRADRGGNQPQHF. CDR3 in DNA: TGTGCCAGCAGGGCTGACAGGGGAGGCAATCAGCCCCAGCATTTT.

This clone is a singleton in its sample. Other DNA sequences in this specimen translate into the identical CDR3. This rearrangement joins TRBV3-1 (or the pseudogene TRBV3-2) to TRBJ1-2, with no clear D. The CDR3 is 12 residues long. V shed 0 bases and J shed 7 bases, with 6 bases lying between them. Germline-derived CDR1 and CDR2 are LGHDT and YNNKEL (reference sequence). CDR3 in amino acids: CASSQDSGGYTF. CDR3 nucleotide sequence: TGTGCCAGCAGCCAAGATTCGGGTGGCTACACCTTC.

The CDR3 region is CASSQEGRNSPLHF. The CDR3 region has the DNA TGTGCCAGCAGCCAGGAGGGACGCAATTCACCCCTCCACTTT. The rearrangement links TRBV3-1 (or the pseudogene TRBV3-2) to TRBJ1-6; D may be TRBD1 (5 bases). V lost 3 bases and J 7 bases, leaving 10 bases between the germline ends. The germline V gene encodes CDR1 LGHDT and CDR2 YNNKEL (reference sequence). This CDR3 is built from 14 residues.

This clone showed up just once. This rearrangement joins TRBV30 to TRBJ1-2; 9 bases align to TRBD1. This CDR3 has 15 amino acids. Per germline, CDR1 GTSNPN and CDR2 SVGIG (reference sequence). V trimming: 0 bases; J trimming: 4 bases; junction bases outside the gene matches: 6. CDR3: CAWSVKDRGIYGYTF. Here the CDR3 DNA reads TGTGCCTGGAGTGTAAAGGACAGGGGAATCTATGGCTACACCTTC.

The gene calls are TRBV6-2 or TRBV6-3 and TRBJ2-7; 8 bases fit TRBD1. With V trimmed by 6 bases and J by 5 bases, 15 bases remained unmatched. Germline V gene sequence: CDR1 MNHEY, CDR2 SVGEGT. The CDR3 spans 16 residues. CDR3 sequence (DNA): TGTGCCAGCAGCGCCTTTTCATACAGGGGGAGTCACGAGCAGTACTTC. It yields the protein CASSAFSYRGSHEQYF.